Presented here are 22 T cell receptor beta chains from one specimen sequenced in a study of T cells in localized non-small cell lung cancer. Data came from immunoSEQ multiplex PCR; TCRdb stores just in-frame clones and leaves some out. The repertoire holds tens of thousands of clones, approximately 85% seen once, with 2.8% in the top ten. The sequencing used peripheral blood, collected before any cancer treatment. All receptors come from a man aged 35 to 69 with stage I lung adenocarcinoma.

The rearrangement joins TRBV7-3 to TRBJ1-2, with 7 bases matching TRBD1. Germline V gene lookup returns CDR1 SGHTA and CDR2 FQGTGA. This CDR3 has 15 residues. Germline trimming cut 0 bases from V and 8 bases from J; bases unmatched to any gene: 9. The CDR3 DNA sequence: TGTGCCAGCAGCTTAACAACAGGGGCAGTTACGGGCTACACCTTC. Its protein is CASSLTTGAVTGYTF.

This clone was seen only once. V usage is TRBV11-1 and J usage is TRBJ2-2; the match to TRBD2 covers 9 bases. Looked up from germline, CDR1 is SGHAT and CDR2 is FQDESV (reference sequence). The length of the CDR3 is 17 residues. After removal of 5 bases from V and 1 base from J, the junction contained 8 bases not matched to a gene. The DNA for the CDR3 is TGTGCCAGCAGCACCTTAACTAGCGGGTTGAACACCGGGGAGCTGTTTTTT. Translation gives CASSTLTSGLNTGELFF.

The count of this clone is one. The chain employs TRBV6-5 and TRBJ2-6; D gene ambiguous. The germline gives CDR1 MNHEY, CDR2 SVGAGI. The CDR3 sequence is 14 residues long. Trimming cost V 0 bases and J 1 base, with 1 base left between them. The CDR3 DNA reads TGTGCCAGCAGTTACTCTTCTGGGGCCAACGTCCTGACTTTC. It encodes CASSYSSGANVLTF.

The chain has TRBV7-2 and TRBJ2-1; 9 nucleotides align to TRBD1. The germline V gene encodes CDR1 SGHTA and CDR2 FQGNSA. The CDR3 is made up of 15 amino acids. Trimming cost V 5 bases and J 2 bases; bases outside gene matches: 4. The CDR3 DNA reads TGTGCCAGCAGCGAGGGGACAGGGACCTACAATGAGCAGTTCTTC. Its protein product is CASSEGTGTYNEQFF.

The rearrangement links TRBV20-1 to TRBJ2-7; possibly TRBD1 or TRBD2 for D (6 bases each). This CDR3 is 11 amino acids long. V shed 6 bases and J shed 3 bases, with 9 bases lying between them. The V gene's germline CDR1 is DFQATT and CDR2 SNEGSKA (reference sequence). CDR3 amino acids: CSAGGNYEQYF. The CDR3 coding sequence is TGCAGTGCAGGGGGGAACTACGAGCAGTACTTC.

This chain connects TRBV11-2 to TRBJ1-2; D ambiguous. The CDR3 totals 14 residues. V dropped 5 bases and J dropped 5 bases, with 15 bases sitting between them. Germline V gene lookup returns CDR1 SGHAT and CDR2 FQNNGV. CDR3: CASSHLGLWYGYTF. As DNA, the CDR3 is TGTGCCAGCAGCCACTTGGGGTTGTGGTATGGCTACACCTTC.

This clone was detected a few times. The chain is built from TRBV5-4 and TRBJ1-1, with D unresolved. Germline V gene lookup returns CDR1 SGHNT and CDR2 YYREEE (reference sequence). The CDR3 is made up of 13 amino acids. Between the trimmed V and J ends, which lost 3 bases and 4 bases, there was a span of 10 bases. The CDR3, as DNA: TGTGCCAGCAGCTCCGGGGAGGCCACTGAAGCTTTCTTT. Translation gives CASSSGEATEAFF.

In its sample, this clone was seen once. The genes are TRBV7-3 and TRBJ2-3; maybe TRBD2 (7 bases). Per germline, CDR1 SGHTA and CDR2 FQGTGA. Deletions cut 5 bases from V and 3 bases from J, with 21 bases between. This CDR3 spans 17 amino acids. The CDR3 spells CASSPSGGGPPTDTQYF. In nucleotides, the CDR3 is TGTGCCAGCAGCCCGTCGGGGGGCGGCCCTCCTACAGATACGCAGTATTTT.

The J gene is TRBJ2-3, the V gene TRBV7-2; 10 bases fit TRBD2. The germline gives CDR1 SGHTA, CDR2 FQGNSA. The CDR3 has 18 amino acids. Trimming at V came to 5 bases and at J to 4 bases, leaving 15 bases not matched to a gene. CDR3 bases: TGTGCCAGCAGCCCTAGCCGGGGTAGCGGGGGGTACGCAGATACGCAGTATTTT. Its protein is CASSPSRGSGGYADTQYF.

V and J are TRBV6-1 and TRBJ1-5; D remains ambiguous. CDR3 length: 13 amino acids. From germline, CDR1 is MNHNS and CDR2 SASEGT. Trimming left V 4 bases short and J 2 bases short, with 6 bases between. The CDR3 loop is CASSARGNQPQHF. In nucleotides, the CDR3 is TGTGCCAGCAGTGCTAGGGGCAATCAGCCCCAGCATTTT.

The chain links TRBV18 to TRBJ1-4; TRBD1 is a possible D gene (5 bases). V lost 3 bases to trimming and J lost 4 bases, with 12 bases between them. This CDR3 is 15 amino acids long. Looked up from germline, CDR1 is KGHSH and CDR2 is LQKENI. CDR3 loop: CASSPNTGGNEKLFF. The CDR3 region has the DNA TGTGCCAGCTCACCCAACACCGGGGGTAATGAAAAACTGTTTTTT.

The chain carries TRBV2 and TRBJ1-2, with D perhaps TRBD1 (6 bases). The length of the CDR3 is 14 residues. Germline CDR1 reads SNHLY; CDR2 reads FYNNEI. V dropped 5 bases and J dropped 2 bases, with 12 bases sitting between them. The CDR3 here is CASSTNTGNYGYTF. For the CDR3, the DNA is TGTGCCAGCAGTACGAACACAGGGAACTATGGCTACACCTTC.

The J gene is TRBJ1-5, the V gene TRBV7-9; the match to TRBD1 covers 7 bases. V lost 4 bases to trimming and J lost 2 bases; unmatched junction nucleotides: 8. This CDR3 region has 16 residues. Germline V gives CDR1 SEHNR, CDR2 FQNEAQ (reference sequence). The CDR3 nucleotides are TGTGCCAGCAGCTCACAGGGGCGCCAGGGCAATCAGCCCCAGCATTTT. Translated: CASSSQGRQGNQPQHF.

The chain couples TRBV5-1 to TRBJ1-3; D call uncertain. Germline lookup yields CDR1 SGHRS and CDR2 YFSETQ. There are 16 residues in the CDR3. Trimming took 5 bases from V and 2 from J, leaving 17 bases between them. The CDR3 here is CASSLDGLRPGNTIYF. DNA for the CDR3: TGCGCCAGCAGTCTTGACGGACTTCGCCCTGGAAACACCATATATTTT.

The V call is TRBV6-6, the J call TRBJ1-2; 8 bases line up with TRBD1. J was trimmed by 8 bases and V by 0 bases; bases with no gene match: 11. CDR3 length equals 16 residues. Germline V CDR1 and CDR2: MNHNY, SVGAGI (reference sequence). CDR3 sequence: CASSYSFGQGAGGYTF. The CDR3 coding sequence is TGTGCCAGCAGTTACTCCTTCGGACAGGGTGCGGGCGGCTACACCTTC.

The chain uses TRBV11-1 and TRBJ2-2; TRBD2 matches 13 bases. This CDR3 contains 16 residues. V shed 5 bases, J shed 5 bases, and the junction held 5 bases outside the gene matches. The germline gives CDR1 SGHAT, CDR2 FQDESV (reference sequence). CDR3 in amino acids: CASSAGTSGKTGELFF. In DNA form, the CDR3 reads TGTGCCAGCAGCGCCGGGACTAGCGGGAAAACCGGGGAGCTGTTTTTT.

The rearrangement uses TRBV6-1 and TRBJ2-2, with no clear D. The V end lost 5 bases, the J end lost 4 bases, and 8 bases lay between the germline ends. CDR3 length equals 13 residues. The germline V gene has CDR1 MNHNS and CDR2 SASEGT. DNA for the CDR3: TGTGCCAGCAGTAAAGTTGGCACCGGGGAGCTGTTTTTT. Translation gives CASSKVGTGELFF.

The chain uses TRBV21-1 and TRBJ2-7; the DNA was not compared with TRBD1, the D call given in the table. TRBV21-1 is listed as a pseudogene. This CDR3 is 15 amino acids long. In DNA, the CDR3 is TGTGCCAGCAGCAAAGGGGACAGAGAGTCCTACGAGCAGTACTTC. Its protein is CASSKGDRESYEQYF.

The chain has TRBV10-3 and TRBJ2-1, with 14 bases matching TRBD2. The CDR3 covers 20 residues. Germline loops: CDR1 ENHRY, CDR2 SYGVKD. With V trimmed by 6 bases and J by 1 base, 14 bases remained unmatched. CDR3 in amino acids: CAIRGQTGTSGSGSYNEQFF. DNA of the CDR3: TGTGCCATCAGGGGACAGACCGGGACTAGCGGGAGCGGATCCTACAATGAGCAGTTCTTC.

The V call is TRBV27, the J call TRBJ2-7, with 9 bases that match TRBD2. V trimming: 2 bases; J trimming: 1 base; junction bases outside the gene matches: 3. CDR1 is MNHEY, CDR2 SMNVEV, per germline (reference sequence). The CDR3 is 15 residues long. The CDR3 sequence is CASSLGSGRSYEQYF. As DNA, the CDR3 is TGTGCCAGCAGTTTAGGAAGCGGGAGGTCCTACGAGCAGTACTTC.

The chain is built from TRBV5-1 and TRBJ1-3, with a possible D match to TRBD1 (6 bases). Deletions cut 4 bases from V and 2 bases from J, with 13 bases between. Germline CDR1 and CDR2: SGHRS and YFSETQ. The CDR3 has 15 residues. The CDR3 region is CASSNPGATGNTIYF. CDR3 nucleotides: TGCGCCAGCAGCAACCCGGGGGCCACTGGAAACACCATATATTTT.

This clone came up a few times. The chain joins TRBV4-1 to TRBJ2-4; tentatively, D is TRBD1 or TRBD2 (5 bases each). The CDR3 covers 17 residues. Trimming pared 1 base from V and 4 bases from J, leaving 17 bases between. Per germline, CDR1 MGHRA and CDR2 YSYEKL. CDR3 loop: CASSQGPPRDLKNIQYF. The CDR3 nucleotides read TGCGCCAGCAGCCAAGGACCGCCCCGGGACCTAAAAAACATTCAGTACTTC.